The 8 T cell receptor beta chains below come from one sample, sequenced in a study of low-dose radiotherapy and immunotherapy resistance in tumors. Documented time point: before trial treatment. TRAV- and TRBV-specific primers, spanning alpha and beta chains, primed first-strand cDNA. TCRs were amplified for roughly 20 PCR cycles with a constant-region primer and V-primer adapter. TCRdb re-analysed the reads in MiXCR, keeping a single row per CDR3 protein. The table shows tens of thousands of distinct CDR3 sequences, with more than 8.5% occurring only once. Source: PBMCs, taken before treatment. The receptors were gathered from a male donor with prostate cancer.

This clonotype has ten or more counts. The CDR3 DNA reads as TGCAGTGCTAGACGTTCCTCCGGGACAGGGCATTTT. The encoded protein is CSARRSSGTGHF. The chain joins TRBV20-1 to TRBJ1-5, with 8 nucleotides matching TRBD1. With V trimmed by 2 bases and J by 15 bases, 9 bases remained unmatched. Germline V gene data show CDR1 as DFQATT and CDR2 as SNEGSKA (reference sequence). This CDR3 has 12 residues.

Details on this clonotype: This likely stems from a read error, as it lies one base from a far larger clone. This chain links TRBV28 with TRBJ2-1; D unresolved. The CDR3 consists of 13 residues. Germline assignment: CDR1 MDHEN and CDR2 SYDVKM. Trimming took off 6 bases at V and 11 bases at J, with 17 bases between the two ends. DNA of the CDR3: TGTGCCAGCAGCCCCCCTGCGTCTAAAAAGCAGTTCTTC. Its protein product is CASSPPASKKQFF.

Many counts were recorded for this clonotype. J is TRBJ2-5 and V is TRBV7-2; D may be TRBD2 (6 bases). Germline CDR1 reads SGHTA; CDR2 reads FQGNSA. V was pared by 5 bases and J by 2 bases, with 12 bases between. This CDR3 is 14 amino acids long. CDR3 in amino acids: CASSLSGLQETQYF. The CDR3 nucleotides are TGTGCCAGCAGCCTCAGCGGGCTTCAAGAGACCCAGTACTTC.

This clonotype was counted many times. The V call is TRBV2, the J call TRBJ1-2, with 7 bases lining up with TRBD1. Germline CDR1 reads SNHLY; CDR2 reads FYNNEI. The junction had 5 bases not matched to a gene; V was cut back by 4 bases and J by 6 bases. The CDR3 covers 13 residues. Here the CDR3 DNA reads TGTGCCAGCAGTGTAGGACAGGCGGATGGCTACACCTTC. It yields the protein CASSVGQADGYTF.

This clonotype was observed many times. The chain has TRBV7-8 and TRBJ2-1; D call uncertain. This CDR3 has 16 residues. Germline V gene lookup returns CDR1 SGHVS and CDR2 FQNEAQ. V was clipped by 4 bases and J by 0 bases, with 13 bases between them. The CDR3 nucleotides read TGTGCCAGCAGCTCCTATAGTTTGAGCTCCTACAATGAGCAGTTCTTC. Translation gives CASSSYSLSSYNEQFF.

In this sample, this clonotype turned up many times. V usage is TRBV20-1 and J usage is TRBJ2-7; 7 bases align to TRBD2. The CDR3 is made up of 16 amino acids. Germline-derived CDR1 and CDR2 are DFQATT and SNEGSKA (reference sequence). V was clipped by 3 bases and J by 4 bases; unmatched bases: 15. The CDR3 region is CSASVAGAGNPYEQYF. The CDR3 DNA follows: TGCAGTGCTAGTGTGGCGGGAGCCGGAAACCCATACGAGCAGTACTTC.

There are many counts of this clonotype. V usage is TRBV5-1 and J usage is TRBJ1-6; a possible D gene is TRBD1 (5 bases). CDR3 length: 16 amino acids. Trimming cost V 3 bases and J 7 bases, with 17 bases left between them. The germline gives CDR1 SGHRS, CDR2 YFSETQ. The CDR3: CASSSFPGTENSPLHF. The CDR3 DNA reads TGCGCCAGCAGCTCTTTTCCCGGGACGGAAAATTCACCCCTCCACTTT.

This clonotype was seen many times. A junction boundary mismatches the germline segment, possibly from a read error. This chain uses TRBV5-1 with TRBJ2-5; the match to TRBD2 covers 12 bases. This CDR3 region has 15 residues. From germline, CDR1 is SGHRS and CDR2 YFSETQ. CDR3 nucleotides: TGCGCCAGCAGTTTGGTACTAGCGGGAGGCGAGACCCAGTACTTC. Its protein is CASSLVLAGGETQYF.